This passage covers 16 T cell receptor beta chains from one sample sequenced in a study of blood T cell repertoires in COVID-19. The protocol was immunoSEQ multiplex PCR, while the TCRdb copy is restricted to in-frame clones and leaves out a portion. This sample carries around 83,000 clones, about nine tenths of them seen once, and the ten largest clones take 25% to 35%. What was sequenced was peripheral blood. These receptors came from a man aged 50 or older with active or convalescent COVID-19.

This chain joins TRBV27 and TRBJ2-3, with 7 nucleotides matching TRBD1. Trimming removed 6 bases from V and 3 bases from J; junction bases left unmatched: 9. The CDR3 sequence is 15 residues long. CDR1 and CDR2 from the germline V gene are MNHEY and SMNVEV (reference sequence). The CDR3 nucleotides are TGTGCCAGCAGCCTCGACAGGGTCAGTACAGATACGCAGTATTTT. Protein product: CASSLDRVSTDTQYF.

The chain joins TRBV7-8 to TRBJ2-7; the match to TRBD1 covers 10 bases. V lost 4 bases and J lost 5; bases outside the gene matches: 11. The CDR3 length is 16 residues. The germline gives CDR1 SGHVS, CDR2 FQNEAQ. The CDR3: CASSSTDRGTSNEQYF. The CDR3 nucleotides are TGTGCCAGCAGCTCTACGGACAGGGGGACGTCGAACGAGCAGTACTTC.

The chain employs TRBV9 and TRBJ2-1; maybe TRBD2 (5 bases). Germline CDR1 SGDLS, CDR2 YYNGEE. This CDR3 spans 16 amino acids. The germline V and J ends were trimmed by 0 bases and 4 bases, with 14 bases remaining between them. The CDR3 coding sequence is TGTGCCAGCAGCGTAGACGTGGGAGAGGGATACAATGAGCAGTTCTTC. This gives the protein CASSVDVGEGYNEQFF.

The chain carries TRBV28 and TRBJ2-3; 9 positions match TRBD2. With 4 bases clipped from V and 4 bases from J, the junction kept 12 bases outside the gene matches. The length of the CDR3 is 17 residues. CDR1 and CDR2 from the germline V gene are MDHEN and SYDVKM. CDR3 bases: TGTGCCAGCAGTTCCCCTCTGAGCGGGAGGCGTGCAGATACGCAGTATTTT. It yields the protein CASSSPLSGRRADTQYF.

The J gene is TRBJ1-2, the V gene TRBV2; TRBD1 is a possible D gene (5 bases). The ends were cut back, 4 bases at V and 2 bases at J, with 11 bases in the middle. Germline V lookup: CDR1 SNHLY, CDR2 FYNNEI. The length of the CDR3 is 14 residues. CDR3 sequence reads: CASSVPTENYGYTF. The CDR3 DNA is TGTGCCAGCAGTGTCCCGACAGAAAACTATGGCTACACCTTC.

V is TRBV9 and J is TRBJ2-7; tentatively, D is TRBD1 (6 bases). Germline V gene data show CDR1 as SGDLS and CDR2 as YYNGEE. Between the trimmed V and J ends, which lost 4 bases and 3 bases, there was a span of 14 bases. This CDR3 comprises 14 residues. The CDR3 loop reads CASSPRTDSYEQYF. As DNA, the CDR3 is TGTGCCAGCAGCCCCCGCACGGACAGCTACGAGCAGTACTTC.

The rearrangement uses TRBV6-5 and TRBJ1-5, with D possibly matching TRBD1 (5 bases). The CDR3 length is 14 residues. Germline V CDR1 and CDR2: MNHEY, SVGAGI. V gave up 6 bases and J gave up 2 bases, with 11 bases separating them. The CDR3 loop reads CASRMQGGNQPQHF. The CDR3 DNA sequence: TGTGCCAGCAGAATGCAGGGTGGCAATCAGCCCCAGCATTTT.

The chain uses TRBV19 and TRBJ2-3; TRBD1 matches at 8 bases. Germline values: CDR1 LNHDA, CDR2 SQIVND (reference sequence). V shed 2 bases and J 1 base; nucleotides not matched to a gene: 2. This CDR3 is 15 amino acids long. Here the CDR3 DNA reads TGTGCCAGTAGTATAAAGACAGGGGGCACAGATACGCAGTATTTT. As protein: CASSIKTGGTDTQYF.

This clone is medium-sized in the sample. The V and J genes are TRBV4-3 and TRBJ2-7, with D perhaps TRBD1 (5 bases). The CDR3 has 15 amino acids. V was trimmed by 5 bases and J by 5 bases, leaving 19 bases between them. The germline gives CDR1 LGHNA, CDR2 YSLEER. The CDR3 bases are TGCGCCAGCAGCTTCGGACATTCGGCGTCCGACGAGCAGTACTTC. Translated: CASSFGHSASDEQYF.

This clone was seen more than once but under ten times. The chain recombines TRBV28 with TRBJ1-4; 8 positions match TRBD1. With 4 bases clipped from V and 10 bases from J, the junction kept 5 bases outside the gene matches. This CDR3 contains 13 residues. From germline, CDR1 is MDHEN and CDR2 SYDVKM. The CDR3 protein is CASSSSDRGKLFF. In nucleotides, the CDR3 is TGTGCCAGCAGTTCCTCCGACAGGGGAAAACTGTTTTTT.

The genes are TRBV6-5 and TRBJ2-3, with 11 bases that match TRBD2. The V segment lost 6 bases and the J segment 2 bases; nucleotides outside the gene matches: 4. Germline V gives CDR1 MNHEY, CDR2 SVGAGI. The length of the CDR3 is 15 residues. Here the CDR3 DNA reads TGTGCCAGCAGGCTAGCGGGGGGCCTCACAGATACGCAGTATTTT. Protein product: CASRLAGGLTDTQYF.

This clone is a singleton in its sample. The CDR3 DNA follows: TGTGCCAGTAGTCCGAGTGGGGGCGGGAGGGCCGATATTGACTACGAGCAGTACTTC. Protein sequence: CASSPSGGGRADIDYEQYF. The chain uses TRBV19 and TRBJ2-7; 9 nucleotides line up with TRBD2. The CDR3 is made up of 19 amino acids. Germline CDR1 reads LNHDA; CDR2 reads SQIVND (reference sequence). Losses at the gene ends were 5 bases for V and 3 bases for J; bases not matched to a gene: 20.

The chain links TRBV30 to TRBJ1-5; D not certain. The V gene lost 0 bases and the J gene lost 0 bases, with 9 bases spanning the gap. The germline gives CDR1 GTSNPN, CDR2 SVGIG (reference sequence). The CDR3 is 15 residues long. In DNA, the CDR3 is TGTGCCTGGAGTGTAGCGAGTTATAGCAATCAGCCCCAGCATTTT. Translation: CAWSVASYSNQPQHF.

Only a few counts were recorded for this clone. The chain links TRBV5-1 to TRBJ1-1; D may be TRBD1 (5 bases). The germline CDR1 and CDR2 sequences are SGHRS and YFSETQ. This CDR3 comprises 13 residues. With 4 bases removed from V and 1 base from J, the gap between germline ends came to 8 bases. Here the CDR3 DNA reads TGCGCCAGCAGCGTCACAGGGAACACTGAAGCTTTCTTT. Protein product: CASSVTGNTEAFF. The whole variable domain, remainder taken from reference TRBV5-1 and TRBJ1-1, is KAGVTQTPRYLIKTRGQQVTLSCSPISGHRSVSWYQQTPGQGLQFLFEYFSETQRNKGNFPGRFSGRQFSNSRSEMNVSTLELGDSALYLCASSVTGNTEAFFGQGTRLTVV.

This clone appeared a single time. This chain uses TRBV9 with TRBJ2-5, with TRBD1 matching over 8 bases. The V segment lost 0 bases and the J segment 2 bases; nucleotides outside the gene matches: 6. The CDR3 totals 16 residues. Per germline, CDR1 SGDLS and CDR2 YYNGEE. The DNA for the CDR3 is TGTGCCAGCAGCGTAGGGACAGGGCTCAGGCAAGAGACCCAGTACTTC. Protein sequence: CASSVGTGLRQETQYF.

The V call is TRBV28, the J call TRBJ2-2, with a tentative D call TRBD2 (6 bases). Trimming took 6 bases from V and 9 from J, leaving 17 bases between them. Per germline, CDR1 MDHEN and CDR2 SYDVKM. The CDR3 runs to 14 residues. CDR3 in amino acids: CASSGGSRHRELFF. CDR3 DNA: TGTGCCAGCAGCGGAGGGAGCCGACACCGGGAGCTGTTTTTT.